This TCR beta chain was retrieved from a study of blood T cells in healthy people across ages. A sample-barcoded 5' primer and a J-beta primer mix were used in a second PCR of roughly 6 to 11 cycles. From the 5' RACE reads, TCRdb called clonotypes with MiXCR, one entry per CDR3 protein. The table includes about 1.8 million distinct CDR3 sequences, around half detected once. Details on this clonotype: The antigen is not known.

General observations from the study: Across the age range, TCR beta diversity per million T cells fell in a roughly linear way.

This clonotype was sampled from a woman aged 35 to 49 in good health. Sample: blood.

The CDR3: CASSAKALGANVLTF. The CDR3 coding sequence is TGTGCCAGCAGCGCCAAGGCACTTGGGGCCAACGTCCTGACTTTC. The chain couples TRBV9 to TRBJ2-6; D is ambiguous. Trimming stripped 3 bases from V and 3 bases from J, with 10 bases between. The CDR3 runs 15 residues. CDR1 SGDLS and CDR2 YYNGEE come from the germline V gene.